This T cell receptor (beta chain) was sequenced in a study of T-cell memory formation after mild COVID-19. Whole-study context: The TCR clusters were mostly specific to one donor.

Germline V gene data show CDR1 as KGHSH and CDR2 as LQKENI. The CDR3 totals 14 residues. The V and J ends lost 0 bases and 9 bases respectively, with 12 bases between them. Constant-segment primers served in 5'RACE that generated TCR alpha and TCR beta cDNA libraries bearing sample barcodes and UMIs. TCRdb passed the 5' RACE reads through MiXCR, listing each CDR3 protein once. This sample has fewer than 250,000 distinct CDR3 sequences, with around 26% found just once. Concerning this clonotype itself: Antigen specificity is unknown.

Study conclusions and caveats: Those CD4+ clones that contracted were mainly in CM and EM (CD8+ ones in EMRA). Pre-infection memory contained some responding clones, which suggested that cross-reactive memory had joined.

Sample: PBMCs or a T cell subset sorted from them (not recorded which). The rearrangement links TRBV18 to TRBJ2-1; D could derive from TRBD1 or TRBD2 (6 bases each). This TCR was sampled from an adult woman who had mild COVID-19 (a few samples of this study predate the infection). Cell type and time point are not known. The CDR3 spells CASSPPWGAGEQFF. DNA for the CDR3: TGTGCCAGCTCACCACCTTGGGGGGCGGGTGAGCAGTTCTTC.